Listed below are T cell receptor beta chains from one sample, sequenced in a study of response to subunit inactivated influenza vaccine. TCRdb reprocessed the RT-PCR reads via MiXCR and lists one record per CDR3 protein. Of about 530,000 distinct CDR3 sequences in the sample, approximately 12% are singletons; the top ten hold roughly a tenth. The sample consisted of PBMCs from blood, taken on the day of vaccination. The receptor set was obtained from a man in his fifties or sixties who received an inactivated influenza vaccine. CDR3s include the opening cysteine and the closing phenylalanine or tryptophan. Expanded clones are given a class, and other clones once, few, many or no size at all.

V,J,size,CDR3
TRBV5-6,TRBJ2-6,few,CASSLNLGSISSSGANVLTF
TRBV11-1,TRBJ2-3,few,CASSWGRSGTDTQYF
TRBV7-8,TRBJ2-7,few,CASSPGTSVIYEQYF
TRBV20-1,TRBJ2-7,many,CSARDPGGRRYEQYF
TRBV30,TRBJ2-7,-,CAWSVRVEQYF
TRBV6-1,TRBJ2-4,few,CASVGVAKNIQYF
TRBV20-1,TRBJ2-1,few,CSALAGVKNEQFF
TRBV27,TRBJ2-7,-,CASSSGTYGYEQYF
TRBV7-9,TRBJ2-5,many,CASSLSPHTETQYF
TRBV7-9,TRBJ2-2,few,CASPPRTNTGELFF